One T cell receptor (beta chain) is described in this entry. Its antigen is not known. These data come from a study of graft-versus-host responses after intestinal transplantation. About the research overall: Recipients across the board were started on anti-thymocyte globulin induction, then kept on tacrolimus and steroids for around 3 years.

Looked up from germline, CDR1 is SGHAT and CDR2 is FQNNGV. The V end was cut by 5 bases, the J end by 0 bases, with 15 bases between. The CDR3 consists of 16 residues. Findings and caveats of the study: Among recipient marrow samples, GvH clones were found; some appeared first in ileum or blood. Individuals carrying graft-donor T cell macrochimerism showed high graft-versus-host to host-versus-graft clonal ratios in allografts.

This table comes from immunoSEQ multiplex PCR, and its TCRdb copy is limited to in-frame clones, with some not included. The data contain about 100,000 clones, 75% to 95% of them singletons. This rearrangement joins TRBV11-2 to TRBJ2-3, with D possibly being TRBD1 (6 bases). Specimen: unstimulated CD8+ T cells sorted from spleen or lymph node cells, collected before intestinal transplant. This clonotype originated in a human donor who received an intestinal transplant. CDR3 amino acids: CASSPGQFSSTDTQYF. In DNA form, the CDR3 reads TGTGCCAGCAGCCCCGGACAGTTTTCTAGCACAGATACGCAGTATTTT. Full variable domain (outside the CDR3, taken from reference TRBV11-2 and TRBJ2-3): EAGVAQSPRYKIIEKRQSVAFWCNPISGHATLYWYQQILGQGPKLLIQFQNNGVVDDSQLPKDRFSAERLKGVDSTLKIQPAKLEDSAVYLCASSPGQFSSTDTQYFGPGTRLTVL.